A selection of T cell receptor beta chains follows, all from one sample in a study of CD4+ T cells in melanoma. The method was immunoSEQ multiplex PCR; TCRdb's version includes in-frame clones alone and lacks a portion of them. Of about 140,000 clones in the sample, 80% to 95% were seen once. The source of these receptors is a human donor with melanoma. CDR3s include the opening cysteine and the closing phenylalanine or tryptophan. The order of the fields is V gene, D gene, clone size, J gene, CDR3 protein, CDR3 DNA. The D gene is left open where the match is weak. Only some rows state a clone size, as once, few, many or a class for expanded clones.

V: TRBV6-5; D: .; size: .; J: TRBJ2-7; CDR3: CASSYSRRAGTYEQYF; DNA: TGTGCCAGCAGTTACTCCCGACGGGCGGGGACCTACGAGCAGTACTTC
V: TRBV19; D: .; size: .; J: TRBJ1-1; CDR3: CASSIAGPTRPYYSMNTEAFF; DNA: TGTGCCAGTAGTATAGCCGGGCCCACGCGGCCATACTACTCTATGAACACTGAAGCTTTCTTT
V: TRBV15; D: TRBD2; size: .; J: TRBJ2-7; CDR3: CATSRDRGTSGGTGPEQYF; DNA: TGTGCCACCAGCAGAGATCGCGGGACTAGCGGGGGGACCGGACCCGAGCAGTACTTC
V: TRBV11-2; D: TRBD1; size: .; J: TRBJ2-1; CDR3: CASSTHRGRRIYEQFF; DNA: TGTGCCAGCAGCACGCACAGGGGACGGCGCATCTATGAGCAGTTCTTC
V: TRBV5-1; D: .; size: .; J: TRBJ2-3; CDR3: CASSWFLATDTQYF; DNA: TGCGCCAGCAGCTGGTTTTTGGCGACAGATACGCAGTATTTT
V: TRBV30; D: TRBD2; size: .; J: TRBJ2-1; CDR3: CAWSSRSGVWEQFF; DNA: TGTGCCTGGAGTTCCCGGAGCGGGGTATGGGAGCAGTTCTTC
V: TRBV27; D: TRBD1; size: .; J: TRBJ2-3; CDR3: CASSFRTGISTDTQYF; DNA: TGTGCCAGCAGTTTCCGGACAGGCATTAGCACAGATACGCAGTATTTT
V: TRBV4-1; D: .; size: .; J: TRBJ2-3; CDR3: CASSNRDSADTQYF; DNA: TGCGCCAGCAGCAATAGGGACTCCGCAGATACGCAGTATTTT
V: TRBV18; D: TRBD2; size: .; J: TRBJ2-1; CDR3: CASSPQRGDYNEQFF; DNA: TGTGCCAGCTCACCCCAGCGGGGGGACTACAATGAGCAGTTCTTC
V: TRBV11-2; D: .; size: .; J: TRBJ2-3; CDR3: CASSRVRGEMDTQYF; DNA: TGTGCCAGCAGCCGCGTCAGGGGGGAGATGGATACGCAGTATTTT
V: TRBV10-1; D: .; size: once; J: TRBJ1-1; CDR3: CASSESPRGTEAFF; DNA: TGCGCCAGCAGTGAGTCGCCCAGGGGCACTGAAGCTTTCTTT
V: TRBV2; D: .; size: .; J: TRBJ1-2; CDR3: CASTPLEGYYGYTF; DNA: TGTGCCAGCACCCCACTCGAGGGTTACTATGGCTACACCTTC
V: TRBV19; D: TRBD1; size: .; J: TRBJ1-2; CDR3: CASSPHRDRASIGYTF; DNA: TGTGCCAGTAGCCCTCACCGGGACAGGGCCTCGATCGGCTACACCTTC
V: TRBV5-1; D: TRBD1; size: once; J: TRBJ1-2; CDR3: CASSLGGTAAGYTF; DNA: TGCGCCAGCAGCTTGGGGGGGACAGCGGCTGGCTACACCTTC
V: TRBV4-1; D: .; size: .; J: TRBJ2-5; CDR3: CASSQSLQPQETQYF; DNA: TGCGCCAGCAGCCAATCTTTACAGCCGCAAGAGACCCAGTACTTC
V: TRBV19; D: TRBD1; size: .; J: TRBJ1-5; CDR3: CASRSEDRGRLQPQHF; DNA: TGTGCCAGTAGATCCGAGGACAGGGGGCGTTTACAGCCCCAGCATTTT
V: TRBV19; D: .; size: .; J: TRBJ1-6; CDR3: CASSVGVRDNSPLHF; DNA: TGTGCCAGTAGTGTGGGGGTAAGGGATAATTCACCCCTCCACTTT
V: TRBV27; D: .; size: .; J: TRBJ1-5; CDR3: CASPRLQPSNQPQHF; DNA: TGTGCCAGCCCTAGGTTACAGCCTAGCAATCAGCCCCAGCATTTT
V: TRBV27; D: .; size: .; J: TRBJ1-1; CDR3: CASRGTGMNTEAFF; DNA: TGTGCCAGCAGAGGTACGGGGATGAACACTGAAGCTTTCTTT
V: TRBV15; D: .; size: .; J: TRBJ1-1; CDR3: CATSRGDTGNTEAFF; DNA: TGTGCCACCAGCAGGGGAGACACGGGAAACACTGAAGCTTTCTTT
V: TRBV4-2; D: .; size: .; J: TRBJ1-1; CDR3: CASSLLVVNTEAFF; DNA: TGTGCCAGCAGCCTCCTCGTTGTGAACACTGAAGCTTTCTTT
V: TRBV19; D: .; size: .; J: TRBJ2-3; CDR3: CASSIALDNTDTQYF; DNA: TGTGCCAGTAGTATTGCCCTCGATAACACAGATACGCAGTATTTT
V: TRBV5-6; D: .; size: .; J: TRBJ2-5; CDR3: CASSETGGGAYQETQYF; DNA: TGTGCCAGCAGCGAAACAGGTGGGGGGGCATACCAAGAGACCCAGTACTTC
V: TRBV28; D: .; size: .; J: TRBJ2-4; CDR3: CASSNFRDVGGKNIQYF; DNA: TGTGCCAGCAGCAACTTCCGGGACGTCGGGGGTAAAAACATTCAGTACTTC
V: TRBV18; D: .; size: .; J: TRBJ2-1; CDR3: CASSPPSNNEQFF; DNA: TGTGCCAGCTCACCACCCTCAAACAATGAGCAGTTCTTC
V: TRBV10-2; D: .; size: .; J: TRBJ1-2; CDR3: CASTQTRDYGYTF; DNA: TGCGCCAGCACTCAGACGCGTGACTATGGCTACACCTTC
V: TRBV27; D: TRBD2; size: .; J: TRBJ2-7; CDR3: CASSAWGLAGGTPAYEQYF; DNA: TGTGCCAGCAGTGCATGGGGACTAGCGGGGGGTACCCCTGCCTACGAGCAGTACTTC
V: TRBV19; D: .; size: .; J: TRBJ1-1; CDR3: CASSIEDFPEAFF; DNA: TGTGCCAGTAGTATAGAGGACTTCCCTGAAGCTTTCTTT
V: TRBV7-6; D: .; size: .; J: TRBJ2-1; CDR3: CASSSRSGSRNEQFF; DNA: TGTGCCAGCAGCTCGCGGTCAGGGAGTCGGAATGAGCAGTTCTTC